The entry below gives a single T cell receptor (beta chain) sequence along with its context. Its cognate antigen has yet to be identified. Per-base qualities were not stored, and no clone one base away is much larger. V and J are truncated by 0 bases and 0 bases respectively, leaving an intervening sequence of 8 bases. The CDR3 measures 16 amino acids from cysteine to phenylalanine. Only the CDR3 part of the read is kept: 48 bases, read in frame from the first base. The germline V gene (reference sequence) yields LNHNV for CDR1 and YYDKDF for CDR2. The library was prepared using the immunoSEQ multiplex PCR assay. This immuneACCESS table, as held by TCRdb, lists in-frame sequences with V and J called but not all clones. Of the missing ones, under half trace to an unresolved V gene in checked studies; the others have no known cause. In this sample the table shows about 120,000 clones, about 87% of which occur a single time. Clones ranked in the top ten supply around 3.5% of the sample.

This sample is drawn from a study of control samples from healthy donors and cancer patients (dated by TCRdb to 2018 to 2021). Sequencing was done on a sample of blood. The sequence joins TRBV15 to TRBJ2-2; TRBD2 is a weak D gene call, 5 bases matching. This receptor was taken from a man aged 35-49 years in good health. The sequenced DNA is TGTGCCACCAGCAGAGATGGGAGAGCGAACACCGGGGAGCTGTTTTTT. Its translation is CATSRDGRANTGELFF.